This paragraph reports one T cell receptor (beta chain). The sample comes from a study of blood T cell repertoires in COVID-19. Study-wide context: Both acute and convalescent COVID-19 samples were obtained from the United States, Italy and Spain. PBMCs, B-cell-depleted T cells, or T cells were the source of the cDNA or gDNA that made up the material.

In the original workflow: For nucleated cells, counts were estimated from reference gene primer amplification. Generated by immunoSEQ multiplex PCR, the TCRdb table keeps only in-frame clones and is missing some. V and J calls and clone size come straight from that table; D and trimming were deduced from the DNA. In the table there are roughly 120,000 clones, roughly 80% of which are singletons. This CDR3 spans 17 amino acids. Germline CDR1 and CDR2: SGHTA and FQGNSA. The J segment lost 0 bases and the V segment lost 3 bases, leaving 6 bases of the junction unmatched. The chain has TRBV7-2 and TRBJ1-5, with TRBD1 identical over 9 bases. This sequence was found in a man aged 65-85 years with acute or convalescent COVID-19. The specimen sequenced was peripheral blood. CDR3 nucleotide sequence: TGTGCCAGCAGCTTGGGACAGGGTGCCTTTAGCAATCAGCCCCAGCATTTT. It codes for CASSLGQGAFSNQPQHF.